This TCR beta chain was captured in a study of T cell repertoires in cytomegalovirus infection (dated by TCRdb to between 2018 and 2021). About the investigation overall: The HLA type of each donor mattered for the analysis, because public TCR beta signatures pointed to carriage of CMV infection along with the matching HLA type. Summary of the overall study and its limitations: In the ex vivo response, HLA-C-restricted CMV-specific TCR beta clonotypes were dominant, and in two of eight donors the single most frequent clonotype came from this HLA-C-restricted group. In both this cohort and an independent roughly 330-donor cohort, the cumulative frequency of public TCR beta family members distinguished carriers of CMV infection plus the relevant HLA type.

The CDR3 covers 13 residues, taking in both the cysteine and the phenylalanine. Only the CDR3 portion is preserved as DNA: 39 bases, with reading frame beginning at the first base. For this chain, trimming is 8 bases at the V end and 0 bases at the J end, and the number of junction bases without a gene match is 1. CDR1 and CDR2 (SNHLY, FYNNEI) derive from the germline V gene. The sequencer was an Illumina HiSeq 1500. TCRdb reworked the public reads: Q25 trimming with fastp, MiXCR clone assembly, productive beta chains retained. Rows are combined by CDR3 protein, so each entry shows the most common genes and DNA. The sample contains 150,000 to 200,000 distinct CDR3 sequences, under 15% of them found a single time. 20% to 30% of the sample rests with the top ten. In the case of this clonotype: This receptor's antigen is unknown. No clone much larger than this one lies a single base away; base qualities are absent.

The sequenced sample consisted of PBMCs. This sequence originates from a human donor in good health (CMV status not recorded). Some clones in this sample may be carry-over from other donors' samples. The rearrangement joined TRBV2 to TRBJ1-5, with 7 junctional bases fitting TRBD1. The DNA is TGTGCCAGCCAGGGGGATAGCAATCAGCCCCAGCATTTT. Its protein reads: CASQGDSNQPQHF.